Presented here are 9 T cell receptor beta chains from one specimen sequenced in a study of metastatic and nonmetastatic thyroid tumors. No patient had received any treatment before thyroid surgery. TCRdb re-called clones via MiXCR from the PCR reads. This table has about 16,000 clones, about 32% appearing once. Input material: tumor tissue. These receptors all stem from a male donor with papillary thyroid cancer or a benign thyroid nodule (not recorded which). Some clones in this sample may be carry-over from other donors' samples.

In its sample, this clone was seen a few times. The genes are TRBV6-1 and TRBJ2-7; TRBD2 might be the D (6 bases). The CDR3 has 15 amino acids. V lost 0 bases, J lost 4 bases, and 13 bases lay in between. Germline-derived CDR1 and CDR2 are MNHNS and SASEGT. In DNA form, the CDR3 reads TGTGCCAGCAGTGAAGCCGCGGAGGGGCCATACGAGCAGTACTTC. Protein sequence: CASSEAAEGPYEQYF.

This chain connects TRBV12-3 or TRBV12-4 to TRBJ2-1, with D perhaps given as TRBD1 or TRBD2 (5 bases each). V dropped 3 bases and J dropped 3 bases, with 15 bases sitting between them. There are 16 residues in the CDR3. The CDR3 is CASSFYGAGVYNEQFF. The CDR3 DNA reads TGTGCCAGCAGTTTTTACGGGGCCGGAGTCTACAATGAGCAGTTCTTC.

This clone was found a few times. V gene TRBV6-4 combines with J gene TRBJ2-7, with 9 bases aligning to TRBD2. Trimming took 7 bases from V and 0 from J; bases not matched to a gene: 10. CDR3 length equals 16 residues. Germline V gives CDR1 MRHNA, CDR2 SNTAGT. CDR3 DNA: TGTGCCAGCATTCCCGGACTAGCGTCTCTCTCCTACGAGCAGTACTTC. Translation: CASIPGLASLSYEQYF.

The CDR3 coding sequence is TGTGCCAGCAGCTTACACCCGGAGGGTGGCTACACCTTC. Amino acid sequence: CASSLHPEGGYTF. The chain links TRBV7-2 to TRBJ1-2; D gene ambiguous. Trimming stripped 2 bases from V and 7 bases from J, with 11 bases between. Germline CDR1 reads SGHTA; CDR2 reads FQGNSA. The CDR3 loop spans 13 amino acids.

The rearrangement joins TRBV15 to TRBJ2-5, with TRBD2 matching over 7 bases. The V gene end was trimmed by 0 bases and the J gene end by 5 bases; junction bases not matched to a gene: 6. The germline gives CDR1 LNHNV, CDR2 YYDKDF (reference sequence). This CDR3 is 15 amino acids long. DNA for the CDR3: TGTGCCACCAGCAGAGATGTCGACGGGAGGGAGACCCAGTACTTC. Its protein is CATSRDVDGRETQYF.

This clone is labeled medium-sized. The chain employs TRBV27 and TRBJ1-6; 8 bases line up with TRBD1. The V and J ends lost 5 bases and 7 bases, in that order; junction bases with no gene match: 10. Germline loops: CDR1 MNHEY, CDR2 SMNVEV (reference sequence). The CDR3 covers 16 residues. CDR3 sequence: CASSPQGALQNSPLHF. In nucleotides, the CDR3 is TGTGCCAGCAGTCCTCAGGGGGCCCTTCAGAATTCACCCCTCCACTTT.

Turning to this clone: Relative to the germline gene, one junction end is altered; a read error may explain this. The chain combines TRBV15 with TRBJ1-5, with a weak D call TRBD1 (5 bases). CDR1 is LNHNV and CDR2 is YYDKDF in the germline V gene (reference sequence). The CDR3 spans 16 residues. CDR3 DNA sequence: TGTGTCACCAGCAAGGGACGGGGGAGGACGGGCCAGCCCCAGCATTTT. It translates to CVTSKGRGRTGQPQHF.

In its sample, this clone ranks as medium-sized. This chain uses TRBV19 with TRBJ1-1, with unresolved D. Trimming stripped 1 base from V and 4 bases from J, with 10 bases between. Germline CDR1 is LNHDA and CDR2 is SQIVND (reference sequence). The CDR3 runs 14 residues. CDR3 sequence (DNA): TGTGCCAGTAGTATAGTACAGTACCCCACTGAAGCTTTCTTT. Encoded protein: CASSIVQYPTEAFF.

The chain recombines TRBV20-1 with TRBJ2-7; 9 nucleotides align to TRBD1. V dropped 3 bases and J dropped 6; count of bases not matched to a gene: 9. The length of the CDR3 is 14 residues. CDR1 and CDR2 from the germline V gene are DFQATT and SNEGSKA (reference sequence). CDR3 sequence (DNA): TGCAGTGCTAGTTTTCAGGGACAGGGAAGCGAGCAGTACTTC. Its translation: CSASFQGQGSEQYF.